This T cell receptor (beta chain) came from a study of OX40 agonist ivuxolimab in advanced cancers. Study background: The study gave patients intravenous ivuxolimab at 0.01 to 10 mg/kg every 2 weeks. A male proportion of more than 75% was recorded, with mean age approximately 57 years and range about 20 to 90. Study-wide points: Clones of CD4+ and CD8+ blood T cells grew by week 6 at doses of 0.1 to 3.0 mg/kg.

This clone turned up a few times. Its antigen is currently unknown. The CDR3 length is 15 residues. CDR1 and CDR2 (germline): SGHTA, FQGTGA. V was shortened by 10 bases and J by 0 bases, with 18 bases between the two germline ends. On cycle 4 day 1 and cycle 7 day 1, as well as at baseline, blood was sampled. Data came from immunoSEQ multiplex PCR; TCRdb stores just in-frame clones and leaves some out. The sample yields about 14,000 clones, almost 80% seen once. This material consisted of CD4+ or CD8+ T cells sorted from blood, taken in a trial of the OX40 agonist ivuxolimab. The TCR originated in an adult with an advanced solid tumor such as melanoma, head and neck, liver or kidney cancer. The chain has TRBV7-3 and TRBJ1-2; TRBD1 might be the D (5 bases). Here the CDR3 reads CANPPDRKPNYGYTF. The DNA of the CDR3 is TGTGCCAACCCACCCGACAGAAAGCCTAACTATGGCTACACCTTC.